The subject of this entry is one T cell receptor beta chain. Its antigen remains unidentified. The data originate from a study of shared clonotypes between healthy human individuals. As for the study in general: Those who served as donors were two women and a few men between the ages of 18 and 49. General study points: The study found lower generation probabilities in non-shared clonotypes than in those shared by all four donors.

Methods used by the authors: With immunoSEQ giving junction-only sequences and no quality scores, filtering differed. Sequencing was performed with immunoSEQ multiplex PCR; in TCRdb, only in-frame clones are kept and a portion is missing. The V and J calls and clone size are taken from that table; D and trimming were inferred from the DNA. Among about 2 million clones listed, 95% were seen once. This CDR3 contains 14 residues. CDR1 and CDR2 (germline): SGHVS, FQNEAQ. V was clipped by 6 bases and J by 8 bases; unmatched bases: 9. The clonotype was recovered from a man younger than 35 in good health. This chain uses TRBV7-8 with TRBJ1-2; TRBD1 matches 10 bases. Sequencing used naive CD4+ T cells sorted from blood. Subset specified: CD45RA+ positively selected. CDR3 bases: TGTGCCAGCAGTCGCGACGGGACAGGGGACGGCTACACCTTC. Translating gives CASSRDGTGDGYTF.